These 25 T cell receptor beta chains originate from one sample sequenced in a study of B cell selection in AIRE deficiency (dated by TCRdb to between 2018 and 2021). Conventional CD4 T cells were sorted as CD4+CD127+ cells. Libraries were prepared through the immunoSEQ multiplex PCR assay. Here the immuneACCESS table is served through TCRdb, limited to in-frame sequences with V and J called. Missing clones are a known gap in these copies; in checked studies unresolved V genes cover under half, and the rest lacks a known reason. Counted in this sample were about 25,000 clones; around 95% of them appeared once. Jointly, the top ten make up about 0.25% of the sample. The sequencing input was CD4+CD127+ conventional T cells sorted from PBMCs. The receptors were gathered from a human donor in good health.

The gene calls are TRBV7-9 and TRBJ2-5; D perhaps matches TRBD2 (7 bases). The CDR3 is 16 residues long. The V gene lost 0 bases and the J gene lost 1 base, with 12 bases spanning the gap. Germline lookup yields CDR1 SEHNR and CDR2 FQNEAQ (reference sequence). The chain's CDR3 is CASSLALGGGQETQYF. CDR3 nucleotides: TGTGCCAGCAGCTTAGCGCTGGGAGGGGGCCAAGAGACCCAGTACTTC.

J is TRBJ2-6 and V is TRBV5-6; D call uncertain. V was pared by 8 bases and J by 5 bases, with 11 bases between. CDR3 length equals 13 residues. Germline CDR1 reads SGHDT; CDR2 reads YYEEEE. The CDR3 loop reads CARSQSRANVLTF. The CDR3 DNA is TGTGCCAGGTCACAAAGTCGGGCCAACGTCCTGACTTTC.

The genes are TRBV27 and TRBJ1-4; D possibly corresponds to TRBD1 (6 bases). V lost 6 bases, J lost 6 bases, and 17 bases lay in between. CDR1 and CDR2 (germline): MNHEY, SMNVEV (reference sequence). There are 15 residues in the CDR3. CDR3 DNA: TGTGCCAGCAGCAGAAACAGGGATGAGGATGAAAAACTGTTTTTT. Amino acids: CASSRNRDEDEKLFF.

The genes are TRBV5-1 and TRBJ1-1; D is unresolved. CDR1 SGHRS and CDR2 YFSETQ come from the germline V gene. This CDR3 spans 13 amino acids. The V end lost 5 bases, the J end lost 2 bases, and 10 bases lay between the germline ends. This CDR3 is CASRTMDNTEAFF. The CDR3 DNA follows: TGCGCCAGCAGGACCATGGACAACACTGAAGCTTTCTTT.

The rearrangement joins TRBV7-2 to TRBJ2-7, with 9 bases fitting TRBD2. Germline values: CDR1 SGHTA, CDR2 FQGNSA. The CDR3 consists of 15 residues. Trimming cost V 1 base and J 3 bases; bases outside gene matches: 4. The CDR3 loop reads CASSLELAGLYEQYF. The CDR3 DNA reads TGTGCCAGCAGCTTAGAGCTAGCGGGACTCTACGAGCAGTACTTC.

The V gene is TRBV11-2, the J gene TRBJ1-4; TRBD1 might be the D (5 bases). There are 14 residues in the CDR3. V lost 3 bases, J lost 7 bases, and 12 bases lay in between. Germline CDR1 and CDR2: SGHAT and FQNNGV. The CDR3 here is CASSLQGVGEKLFF. CDR3 DNA sequence: TGTGCCAGCAGCTTGCAGGGAGTTGGTGAAAAACTGTTTTTT.

The chain couples TRBV18 to TRBJ1-4, with 9 bases fitting TRBD1. This CDR3 has 14 amino acids. V was clipped by 3 bases and J by 7 bases; unmatched bases: 3. The germline V gene has CDR1 KGHSH and CDR2 LQKENI. This chain's CDR3 is CASSPGQGVEKLFF. DNA for the CDR3: TGTGCCAGCTCACCGGGACAGGGAGTTGAAAAACTGTTTTTT.

This CDR3 reads CASSTNRRETQYF. The CDR3 nucleotides are TGCGCCAGCAGCACTAATCGACGGGAGACCCAGTACTTC. The V call is TRBV5-1, the J call TRBJ2-5, with no clear D. The CDR3 runs to 13 residues. Germline V gene sequence: CDR1 SGHRS, CDR2 YFSETQ. With 4 bases removed from V and 5 bases from J, the gap between germline ends came to 12 bases. The entire variable domain, with the rest obtained from reference TRBV5-1 and TRBJ2-5, is as follows: KAGVTQTPRYLIKTRGQQVTLSCSPISGHRSVSWYQQTPGQGLQFLFEYFSETQRNKGNFPGRFSGRQFSNSRSEMNVSTLELGDSALYLCASSTNRRETQYFGPGTRLLVL.

This sequence joins TRBV2 and TRBJ1-2; D gene unclear. The germline V gene encodes CDR1 SNHLY and CDR2 FYNNEI. Trimming took 6 bases from V and 8 from J, leaving 10 bases between them. The CDR3 sequence is 11 residues long. CDR3 loop: CASRPTGGYTF. CDR3 DNA: TGTGCCAGCAGACCTACTGGAGGCTACACCTTC. The full variable domain, completed using reference TRBV2 and TRBJ1-2, is EPEVTQTPSHQVTQMGQEVILRCVPISNHLYFYWYRQILGQKVEFLVSFYNNEISEKSEIFDDQFSVERPDGSNFTLKIRSTKLEDSAMYFCASRPTGGYTFGSGTRLTVV.

The rearrangement joins TRBV5-6 to TRBJ1-1; weak D call: TRBD1 (6 bases). V was shortened by 6 bases and J by 3 bases, with 21 bases between the two germline ends. The CDR3 covers 16 residues. Germline V gene data show CDR1 as SGHDT and CDR2 as YYEEEE. CDR3 DNA: TGTGCCAGCATCATTGGGGGCGGGGGCCGGGACACTGAAGCTTTCTTT. Amino acids: CASIIGGGGRDTEAFF.

The V call is TRBV2, the J call TRBJ2-1, with TRBD2 matching over 7 bases. The trim removed 7 bases at V and 3 bases at J, leaving 12 bases unmatched. The V gene's germline CDR1 is SNHLY and CDR2 FYNNEI. The CDR3 runs 16 residues. Here the CDR3 reads CASKLNSGSYYNEQFF. The DNA for the CDR3 is TGTGCCAGCAAGCTGAATAGCGGGTCTTACTACAATGAGCAGTTCTTC. The full variable domain, its missing parts supplied by reference TRBV2 and TRBJ2-1, is EPEVTQTPSHQVTQMGQEVILRCVPISNHLYFYWYRQILGQKVEFLVSFYNNEISEKSEIFDDQFSVERPDGSNFTLKIRSTKLEDSAMYFCASKLNSGSYYNEQFFGPGTRLTVL.

Here the CDR3 DNA reads TGTGCCAGTAGTATAGACAAGGGGTTCGGAAACACCATATATTTT. The encoded protein is CASSIDKGFGNTIYF. The J gene is TRBJ1-3, the V gene TRBV19; TRBD1 is a possible D gene (5 bases). Trimming cost V 0 bases and J 4 bases, with 10 bases left between them. The CDR3 has 15 residues. Germline-derived CDR1 and CDR2 are LNHDA and SQIVND (reference sequence).

The rearrangement uses TRBV11-2 and TRBJ2-5; D gene uncertain. Trimming left V 2 bases short and J 1 base short, with 5 bases between. The CDR3 has 13 amino acids. The germline CDR1 and CDR2 sequences are SGHAT and FQNNGV. The CDR3 region has the DNA TGTGCCAGCAGCTTACGGGCCCAAGAGACCCAGTACTTC. Translation: CASSLRAQETQYF.

This clone came up once. This chain links TRBV29-1 with TRBJ1-2; D remains ambiguous. The CDR3 length is 12 residues. Per germline, CDR1 SQVTM and CDR2 ANQGSEA. V gave up 5 bases and J gave up 5 bases, with 12 bases separating them. Here the CDR3 DNA reads TGCAGCGTTAGGGAGGATTCTTATGGCTACACCTTC. Its protein is CSVREDSYGYTF.

This clone was detected only a few times. The chain has TRBV19 and TRBJ1-2, with a tentative D call TRBD1 (5 bases). The germline V gene encodes CDR1 LNHDA and CDR2 SQIVND (reference sequence). Deletions cut 1 base from V and 1 base from J, with 16 bases between. This CDR3 comprises 17 residues. The CDR3 reads CASSIVGGRTLNYGYTF. The CDR3 DNA sequence: TGTGCCAGTAGTATAGTTGGGGGACGGACCCTTAACTATGGCTACACCTTC. Together with reference TRBV19 and TRBJ1-2, the CDR3 gives the full variable domain: DGGITQSPKYLFRKEGQNVTLSCEQNLNHDAMYWYRQDPGQGLRLIYYSQIVNDFQKGDIAEGYSVSREKKESFPLTVTSAQKNPTAFYLCASSIVGGRTLNYGYTFGSGTRLTVV.

CDR3 sequence: CATQAGGGQETQYF. DNA of the CDR3: TGTGCCACCCAAGCGGGGGGGGGACAAGAGACCCAGTACTTC. The J gene is TRBJ2-5, the V gene TRBV19; TRBD2 matches at 10 bases. There are 14 residues in the CDR3. In germline, CDR1 is LNHDA, CDR2 SQIVND (reference sequence). V lost 10 bases to trimming and J lost 2 bases; unmatched junction nucleotides: 7.

This chain's CDR3 is CASSEERGKGQFF. The CDR3 nucleotides read TGTGCCAGCAGTGAAGAGCGGGGTAAAGGGCAGTTCTTC. The chain uses TRBV2 and TRBJ2-1; 7 bases align to TRBD2. The CDR3 runs to 13 residues. Trimming took 1 base from V and 12 from J; bases not matched to a gene: 6. Germline CDR1 SNHLY, CDR2 FYNNEI.

This rearrangement joins TRBV7-9 to TRBJ1-6, with 7 nucleotides matching TRBD1. The trim removed 2 bases at V and 8 bases at J, leaving 6 bases unmatched. The germline V gene encodes CDR1 SEHNR and CDR2 FQNEAQ (reference sequence). This CDR3 has 15 residues. In DNA form, the CDR3 reads TGTGCCAGCAGCTTAACTGGGACAGCATATTCACCCCTCCACTTT. This translates into CASSLTGTAYSPLHF.

This rearrangement joins TRBV11-1 to TRBJ1-5; D possibly corresponds to TRBD1 (5 bases). The CDR3 spans 16 residues. Germline-derived CDR1 and CDR2 are SGHAT and FQDESV (reference sequence). Trimming shortened V by 1 base and J by 2 bases, and 12 bases separated the two germline ends. The CDR3 DNA follows: TGTGCCAGCAGCTTAGTACGAGGGGTCCGCAATCAGCCCCAGCATTTT. Amino acids: CASSLVRGVRNQPQHF.

V is TRBV18 and J is TRBJ1-1, with D uncertain. Trimming left V 2 bases short and J 5 bases short, with 6 bases between. Germline CDR1 and CDR2: KGHSH and LQKENI. This CDR3 spans 12 amino acids. The CDR3 sequence: CASSPTSTEAFF. DNA of the CDR3: TGTGCCAGCTCACCAACGAGTACTGAAGCTTTCTTT.

The chain uses TRBV12-2 and TRBJ1-2. TRBV12-2 is reported as a pseudogene. The CDR3 consists of 17 residues. CDR3 DNA: TGTGCAAGTCGCTTAGCCCCGTCAGGGACTCAAGTAGATGGCTACACCTTC. Protein product: CASRLAPSGTQVDGYTF.

The chain uses TRBV6-5 and TRBJ1-3; D ambiguous. V was pared by 0 bases and J by 4 bases, with 7 bases between. CDR3 length: 14 amino acids. Germline V gene sequence: CDR1 MNHEY, CDR2 SVGAGI. The CDR3, as DNA: TGTGCCAGCAGTTACTCGGACGGCGGAAACACCATATATTTT. It yields the protein CASSYSDGGNTIYF.

In this sample, this clone turned up once. One end of the junction varies from germline; a read error may be responsible. This rearrangement joins TRBV6-6 to TRBJ1-2, with D unclear. The CDR3 runs 14 residues. From germline, CDR1 is MNHNY and CDR2 SVGAGI (reference sequence). CDR3 in DNA: TGTGCCATCAGTCACAGTTCTACACCCGGGGGCTACACCTTC. Encoded protein: CAISHSSTPGGYTF.

V is TRBV27 and J is TRBJ1-2, with TRBD1 matching over 8 bases. With V trimmed by 4 bases and J by 5 bases, 6 bases remained unmatched. CDR1 is MNHEY and CDR2 is SMNVEV in the germline V gene (reference sequence). The CDR3 has 14 residues. The CDR3 is CASSSRTGWYGYTF. In nucleotides, the CDR3 is TGTGCCAGCAGTTCCCGGACAGGGTGGTATGGCTACACCTTC.

This clone has a single count. The gene calls are TRBV30 and TRBJ1-2, with D possibly being TRBD1 (5 bases). The germline CDR1 and CDR2 sequences are GTSNPN and SVGIG (reference sequence). V gave up 0 bases and J gave up 8 bases, with 13 bases separating them. The CDR3 spans 13 residues. CDR3: CAWSVNQGGGYTF. CDR3 nucleotide sequence: TGTGCCTGGAGTGTAAATCAGGGAGGAGGCTACACCTTC.